This passage covers 17 T cell receptor beta chains from one sample sequenced in a study of OX40 agonist ivuxolimab in advanced cancers. TCRdb's table, derived via immunoSEQ multiplex PCR, lists solely in-frame clones and lacks some. Of roughly 61,000 clones detected, around 90% appear once; the ten largest clones hold under 2.5%. The sequenced sample was CD4+ or CD8+ T cells sorted from blood, obtained in a trial of the OX40 agonist ivuxolimab. The receptor source for this set is an adult with an advanced solid tumor such as melanoma, head and neck, liver or kidney cancer.

The rearrangement links TRBV7-9 to TRBJ2-5; TRBD2 agrees at 7 bases. CDR1 is SEHNR and CDR2 is FQNEAQ in the germline V gene (reference sequence). The CDR3 length is 15 residues. Trimming cost V 5 bases and J 2 bases; bases outside gene matches: 8. The CDR3 is CASSLGRGIQETQYF. The DNA of the CDR3 is TGTGCCAGCAGCCTTGGGCGGGGGATACAAGAGACCCAGTACTTC.

CDR3 region: CASSLALSSGQETQYF. The CDR3 nucleotides read TGTGCCAGCAGCTTAGCGTTGTCCAGCGGCCAAGAGACCCAGTACTTC. The chain couples TRBV7-2 to TRBJ2-5, with a weak D call TRBD2 (5 bases). Germline values: CDR1 SGHTA, CDR2 FQGNSA. V was trimmed by 0 bases and J by 1 base, leaving 12 bases between them. The CDR3 loop spans 16 amino acids.

V and J are TRBV7-2 and TRBJ2-7, with 12 bases identical to TRBD2. This CDR3 contains 15 residues. Trimming cost V 4 bases and J 4 bases; bases outside gene matches: 5. Germline loops: CDR1 SGHTA, CDR2 FQGNSA. Written as DNA, the CDR3 is TGTGCCAGCAGCTCCTGGACTAGCGGGACGTACGAGCAGTACTTC. Translating gives CASSSWTSGTYEQYF.

This clone was counted between two and nine times. This CDR3 reads CASSKRGSSYNEQFF. The CDR3 bases are TGTGCCAGTAGTAAAAGGGGGAGCTCCTACAATGAGCAGTTCTTC. This chain joins TRBV19 and TRBJ2-1, with D possibly being TRBD1 (6 bases). Germline CDR1 LNHDA, CDR2 SQIVND (reference sequence). V lost 4 bases to trimming and J lost 0 bases, with 10 bases between them. This CDR3 spans 15 amino acids.

The chain carries TRBV19 and TRBJ2-3; 9 bases are shared with TRBD2. V lost 1 base and J lost 6; bases outside the gene matches: 2. This CDR3 is 14 amino acids long. Germline CDR1 and CDR2: LNHDA and SQIVND (reference sequence). CDR3 nucleotide sequence: TGTGCCAGTAGTATAGTAGCGGGAGTTGATACGCAGTATTTT. This encodes CASSIVAGVDTQYF.

The V call is TRBV10-3, the J call TRBJ1-1, with D maybe TRBD1 (5 bases). CDR1 ENHRY and CDR2 SYGVKD come from the germline V gene. There are 15 residues in the CDR3. Trimming took off 4 bases at V and 2 bases at J, with 14 bases between the two ends. The CDR3 DNA follows: TGTGCCATCAGTGCGGGGTCACAGGTTAACACTGAAGCTTTCTTT. Translation gives CAISAGSQVNTEAFF.

The rearrangement links TRBV6-5 to TRBJ1-5; 7 nucleotides line up with TRBD1. Germline loops: CDR1 MNHEY, CDR2 SVGAGI. V was clipped by 8 bases and J by 5 bases; unmatched bases: 6. The CDR3 covers 13 residues. In nucleotides, the CDR3 is TGTGCCAGCGGCAGGGGGGAGGATCAGCCCCAGCATTTT. Translation gives CASGRGEDQPQHF.

V gene TRBV7-2 combines with J gene TRBJ2-3; a possible D gene is TRBD2 (6 bases). In germline, CDR1 is SGHTA, CDR2 FQGNSA. The CDR3 extends over 15 amino acids. Deletions cut 5 bases from V and 0 bases from J, with 12 bases between. The CDR3 region is CASSRESGSTDTQYF. Written as DNA, the CDR3 is TGTGCCAGCAGCCGGGAAAGCGGGAGCACAGATACGCAGTATTTT.

The V gene is TRBV19, the J gene TRBJ2-1, with D perhaps assigned TRBD1 or TRBD2 (5 bases each). The CDR3 spans 15 residues. Germline CDR1 LNHDA, CDR2 SQIVND (reference sequence). Trimming cost V 8 bases and J 4 bases, with 18 bases left between them. The CDR3 spells CASCRSQGPYNEQFF. CDR3 coding DNA: TGTGCCAGTTGTCGATCGCAGGGACCTTACAATGAGCAGTTCTTC.

The chain is built from TRBV5-5 and TRBJ2-1, with no clear D. Germline V lookup: CDR1 SGHKS, CDR2 YYEKEE (reference sequence). This CDR3 has 13 amino acids. Trimming pared 0 bases from V and 6 bases from J, leaving 7 bases between. This CDR3 is CASSLGYPNEQFF. The CDR3 DNA is TGTGCCAGCAGCTTGGGATACCCCAATGAGCAGTTCTTC.

The genes are TRBV4-3 and TRBJ1-2, with unresolved D. V was pared by 3 bases and J by 0 bases, with 11 bases between. This CDR3 contains 15 residues. Germline loops: CDR1 LGHNA, CDR2 YSLEER. Written as DNA, the CDR3 is TGCGCCAGCAGCCAGGCGCGGACGTCTAACTATGGCTACACCTTC. It encodes CASSQARTSNYGYTF.

This clone was detected only once. The chain combines TRBV4-2 with TRBJ2-1; TRBD1 agrees at 7 bases. CDR3 length: 14 residues. V was pared by 4 bases and J by 8 bases, with 8 bases of the junction left unmatched. Per the germline V gene, CDR1 is LGHNA and CDR2 is YNFKEQ. The CDR3 spells CASSLRDSIDEQFF. In nucleotides, the CDR3 is TGTGCCAGCAGCCTCCGGGACAGTATAGATGAGCAGTTCTTC.

The V gene is TRBV10-2, the J gene TRBJ2-7, with 7 nucleotides matching TRBD1. The CDR3 length is 14 residues. In germline, CDR1 is WSHSY, CDR2 SAAADI. Trimming removed 7 bases from V and 1 base from J; junction bases left unmatched: 7. CDR3 loop: CASTPDRRSYEQYF. For the CDR3, the DNA is TGCGCCAGCACCCCGGACAGGAGATCCTACGAGCAGTACTTC.

V gene TRBV9 combines with J gene TRBJ2-2, with 11 bases that match TRBD2. After removal of 1 base from V and 6 bases from J, the junction contained 5 bases not matched to a gene. CDR1 and CDR2 (germline): SGDLS, YYNGEE. This CDR3 contains 16 residues. The CDR3: CASSVLASGRSGELFF. The CDR3 DNA is TGTGCCAGCAGCGTATTGGCTAGCGGGAGGTCCGGGGAGCTGTTTTTT.

The gene calls are TRBV11-2 and TRBJ2-2, with D tentatively TRBD2 (6 bases). V dropped 11 bases and J dropped 2 bases, with 15 bases sitting between them. CDR3 length: 14 amino acids. Germline CDR1 reads SGHAT; CDR2 reads FQNNGV. Written as DNA, the CDR3 is TGTGCCTCCTCATGGCGGGGAAACACCGGGGAGCTGTTTTTT. Amino acid sequence: CASSWRGNTGELFF.

The chain recombines TRBV10-3 with TRBJ1-4; TRBD1 matches at 9 bases. Germline trimming cut 6 bases from V and 8 bases from J; bases unmatched to any gene: 10. The CDR3 is made up of 15 amino acids. CDR1 ENHRY and CDR2 SYGVKD come from the germline V gene. CDR3 in amino acids: CAIRAGTGYEEKLFF. CDR3 nucleotide sequence: TGTGCCATCAGGGCCGGGACAGGGTACGAAGAAAAACTGTTTTTT.

This clone was observed a few times. The chain is built from TRBV25-1 and TRBJ2-5, with D uncertain. V was cut by 2 bases and J by 1 base, with 8 bases left in between. Germline CDR1 and CDR2: MGHDK and SYGVNS. This CDR3 has 14 residues. The CDR3 is CASSEAGFQETQYF. CDR3 sequence (DNA): TGTGCCAGCAGTGAAGCAGGTTTCCAAGAGACCCAGTACTTC.